The rows below give T cell receptor beta chains drawn from one sample of a study of T-cell memory formation after mild COVID-19. TCRdb re-called the 5' RACE reads with MiXCR, one entry per CDR3 protein. The sample consists of about 350,000 distinct CDR3 sequences, about 13% of them appearing once. The sequenced material came from PBMCs or a T cell subset sorted from them (not recorded which). These receptors were obtained from a man between 18 and 29 years old who had mild COVID-19 (a few samples of this study predate the infection). Cell type and time point are not known. Both conserved end residues are trimmed from each CDR3.

v_call	j_call	cdr3_aa
TRBV7-2	TRBJ2-3	ASSLVPGGRTDTQY
TRBV6-4	TRBJ2-3	ASSFRDRVSDTQY
TRBV7-7	TRBJ2-5	ASSLGGAPLQETQY
TRBV29-1	TRBJ2-3	SVEAGLGDTQY
TRBV5-6	TRBJ2-5	ASSLKTSLQETQY
TRBV20-1	TRBJ2-5	SAGDVGRETQY
TRBV7-2	TRBJ2-4	ASSPGGAGAAKNIQY
TRBV6-6	TRBJ2-3	ASITGTSAWGADTQY
TRBV11-3	TRBJ2-1	ASSLAGNEQF
TRBV7-9	TRBJ2-4	ASRFTGLDIQY
TRBV12-5	TRBJ2-7	ASGFGTGIYEQY
TRBV5-4	TRBJ2-6	ASTGTGASGANVLT
TRBV5-1	TRBJ2-3	ASSLALANEGDTQY
TRBV9	TRBJ2-7	ASSAGGRSYEQY
TRBV5-1	TRBJ1-1	ASSLDGGRNTEAF
TRBV2	TRBJ2-3	ASRDVLAGGPDTQY
TRBV12-3/TRBV12-4	TRBJ2-3	ASKPGGGAADTQY
TRBV7-2	TRBJ1-6	ASSLVGEYSSLH
TRBV7-2	TRBJ1-6	ASGRDSNSPLH
TRBV5-1	TRBJ2-1	ASSRQTSGGADEQF
TRBV4-3	TRBJ1-2	ASSRGTGGFYGYT
TRBV7-2	TRBJ2-6	ASSFRGPPGANVLT
TRBV3-1	TRBJ2-1	ASSRWEGLSDEQF
TRBV27	TRBJ2-3	ASSLSSTGGTDTQY
TRBV15	TRBJ2-3	ATRGTGTDTQY
TRBV7-9	TRBJ1-1	ASSLGSGAF
TRBV21-1	TRBJ2-2	ASNQGRAENTGELF
TRBV7-3	TRBJ2-2	ASSLLAQAGELF
TRBV7-7	TRBJ2-5	ASSLGPSSGGQETQY
TRBV10-3	TRBJ1-1	AISQRGDTEAF
TRBV7-9	TRBJ1-2	ASSRDRVDGYT
TRBV12-3/TRBV12-4	TRBJ1-4	ASSKQGANEKLF
TRBV19	TRBJ2-3	ASSMEGGADTQY
TRBV2	TRBJ2-1	ASQQGQNEQF
TRBV7-3	TRBJ2-5	ASSTRGGVVETQY
TRBV11-2	TRBJ2-1	ASSPPLAGAGNEQF
TRBV5-6	TRBJ2-3	AVQERGADTQY
TRBV4-1	TRBJ1-2	ASSLSGGGPYGYT
TRBV7-9	TRBJ1-4	ASSLLGGAEKLF
TRBV12-3/TRBV12-4	TRBJ1-1	ASSASRGAYTEAF
TRBV6-2/TRBV6-3	TRBJ1-1	ASSYNRVVGTAEAF
TRBV28	TRBJ2-1	ASNLRRSSYNEQF
TRBV5-1	TRBJ2-2	ASSLAFGVVRTGELF
TRBV20-1	TRBJ2-1	SAKAFKAGQYNEQF
TRBV2	TRBJ1-5	ASGPGSNQPQH
TRBV15	TRBJ2-7	ATSSIRDSYEQY